This entry concerns a single T cell receptor (beta chain). Its antigen remains unidentified. This entry comes from a study of cytomegalovirus exposure and HLA in healthy donors. Findings and limits, study-wide: According to the study, approximately 150 TCR beta chains were cytomegalovirus-associated. Reported findings show TCR beta sequences accurately forecast HLA-A and HLA-B alleles in most subjects. HLA alleles were associated with 18,000 or so TCR beta sequences in a later analysis at 0.05 false discovery rate. Common viral pathogens were later found to be apparently linked to several of the most significant clusters.

The PCR had 60 Vbeta and 13 Jbeta primers. Assay used: immunoSEQ multiplex PCR; TCRdb lists only in-frame clones, some missing. In the table there are more than 95,000 clones, nearly 80% of which are singletons. V was clipped by 4 bases and J by 4 bases, with 10 bases between them. The CDR3 totals 13 residues. Per germline, CDR1 SNHLY and CDR2 FYNNEI. The source of this sequence is a man in his 60s in good health and CMV-seropositive. The chain uses TRBV2 and TRBJ1-2; D is undetermined. The source material was PBMCs. The CDR3 protein is CASSVEGPYGYTF. The CDR3 bases are TGTGCCAGCAGTGTTGAGGGCCCCTATGGCTACACCTTC.